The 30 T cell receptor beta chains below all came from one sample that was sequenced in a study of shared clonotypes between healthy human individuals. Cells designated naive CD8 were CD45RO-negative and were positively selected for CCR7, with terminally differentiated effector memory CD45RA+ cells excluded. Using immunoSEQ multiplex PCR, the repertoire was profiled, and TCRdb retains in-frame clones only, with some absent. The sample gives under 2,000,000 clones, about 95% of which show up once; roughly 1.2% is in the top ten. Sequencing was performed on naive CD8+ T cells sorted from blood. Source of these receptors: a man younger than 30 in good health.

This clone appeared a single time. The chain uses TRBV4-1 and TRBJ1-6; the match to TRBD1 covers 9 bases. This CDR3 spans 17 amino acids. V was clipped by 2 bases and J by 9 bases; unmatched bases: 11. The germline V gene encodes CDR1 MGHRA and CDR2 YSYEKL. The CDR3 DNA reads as TGCGCCAGCAGCCAACTAGGGTCGGACAGGGGAATTTCACCCCTCCACTTT. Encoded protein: CASSQLGSDRGISPLHF.

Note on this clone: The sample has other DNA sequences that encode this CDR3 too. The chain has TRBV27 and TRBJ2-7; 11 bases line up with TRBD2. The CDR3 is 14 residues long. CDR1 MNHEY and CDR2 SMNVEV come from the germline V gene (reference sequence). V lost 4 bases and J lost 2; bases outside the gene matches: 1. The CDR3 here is CASSYSGGAYEQYF. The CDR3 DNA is TGTGCCAGCAGTTATAGCGGGGGGGCCTACGAGCAGTACTTC.

The CDR3 reads CASSLTSDSETQYF. In nucleotides, the CDR3 is TGTGCCAGCAGCTTAACTAGCGACTCGGAGACCCAGTACTTC. The chain couples TRBV7-9 to TRBJ2-5, with 7 bases lining up with TRBD2. CDR1 is SEHNR, CDR2 FQNEAQ, per germline (reference sequence). The CDR3 contains 14 residues. The ends lost 2 bases at V and 5 bases at J; junction bases unmatched: 5.

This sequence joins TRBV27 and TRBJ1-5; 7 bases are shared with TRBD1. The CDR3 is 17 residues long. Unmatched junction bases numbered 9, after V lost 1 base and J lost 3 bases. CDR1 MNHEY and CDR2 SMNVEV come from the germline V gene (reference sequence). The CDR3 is CASSLLKTGAFNQPQHF. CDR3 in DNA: TGTGCCAGCAGTTTATTGAAAACAGGGGCCTTCAATCAGCCCCAGCATTTT.

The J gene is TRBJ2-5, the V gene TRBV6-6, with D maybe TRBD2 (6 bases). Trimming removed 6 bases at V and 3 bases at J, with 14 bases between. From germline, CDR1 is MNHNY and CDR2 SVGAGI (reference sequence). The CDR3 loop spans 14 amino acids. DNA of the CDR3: TGTGCCAGCAGCGTAGATTTAGCGGAAGAGACCCAGTACTTC. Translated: CASSVDLAEETQYF.

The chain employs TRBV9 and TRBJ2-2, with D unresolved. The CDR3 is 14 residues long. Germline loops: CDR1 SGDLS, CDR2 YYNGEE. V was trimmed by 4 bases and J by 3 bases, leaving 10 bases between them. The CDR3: CASSSDDYTGELFF. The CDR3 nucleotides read TGTGCCAGCAGCTCGGACGACTACACCGGGGAGCTGTTTTTT.

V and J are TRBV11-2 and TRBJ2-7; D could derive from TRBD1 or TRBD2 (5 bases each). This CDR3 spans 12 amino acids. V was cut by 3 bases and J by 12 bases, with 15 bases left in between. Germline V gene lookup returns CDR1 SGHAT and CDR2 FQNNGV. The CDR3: CASSLGPYGLYF. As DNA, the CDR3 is TGTGCCAGCAGCTTGGGACCCTACGGGCTGTACTTC.

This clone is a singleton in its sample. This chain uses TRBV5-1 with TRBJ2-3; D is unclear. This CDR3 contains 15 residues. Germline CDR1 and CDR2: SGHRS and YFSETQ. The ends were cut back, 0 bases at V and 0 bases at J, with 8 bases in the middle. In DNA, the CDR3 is TGCGCCAGCAGCTTGGACAGATCTAGCACAGATACGCAGTATTTT. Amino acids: CASSLDRSSTDTQYF.

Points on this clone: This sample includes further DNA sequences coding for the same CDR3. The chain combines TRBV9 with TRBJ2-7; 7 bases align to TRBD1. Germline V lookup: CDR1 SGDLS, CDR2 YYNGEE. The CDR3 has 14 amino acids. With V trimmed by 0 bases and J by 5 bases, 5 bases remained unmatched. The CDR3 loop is CASSVVGGEDEQYF. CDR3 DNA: TGTGCCAGCAGCGTAGTAGGGGGCGAGGACGAGCAGTACTTC. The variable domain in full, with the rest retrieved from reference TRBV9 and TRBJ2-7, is DSGVTQTPKHLITATGQRVTLRCSPRSGDLSVYWYQQSLDQGLQFLIQYYNGEERAKGNILERFSAQQFPDLHSELNLSSLELGDSALYFCASSVVGGEDEQYFGPGTRLTVT.

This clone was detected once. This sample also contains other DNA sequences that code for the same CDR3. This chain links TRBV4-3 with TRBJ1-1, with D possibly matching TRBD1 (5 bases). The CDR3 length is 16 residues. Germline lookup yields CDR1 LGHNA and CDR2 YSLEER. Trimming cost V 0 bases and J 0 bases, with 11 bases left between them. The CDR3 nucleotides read TGCGCCAGCAGCCAAGATTTGGAGGGACTGAACACTGAAGCTTTCTTT. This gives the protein CASSQDLEGLNTEAFF.

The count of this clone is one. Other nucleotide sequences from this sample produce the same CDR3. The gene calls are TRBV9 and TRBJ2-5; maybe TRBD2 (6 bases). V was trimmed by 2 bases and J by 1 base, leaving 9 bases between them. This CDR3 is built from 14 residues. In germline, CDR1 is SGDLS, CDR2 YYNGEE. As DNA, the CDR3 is TGTGCCAGCAGCGTGGCGGGGAGCCAAGAGACCCAGTACTTC. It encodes CASSVAGSQETQYF.

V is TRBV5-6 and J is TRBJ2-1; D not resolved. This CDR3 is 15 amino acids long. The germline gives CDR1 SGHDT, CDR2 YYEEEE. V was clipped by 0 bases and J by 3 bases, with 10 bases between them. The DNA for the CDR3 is TGTGCCAGCAGCTTGGGTTCAAGCGACTACAATGAGCAGTTCTTC. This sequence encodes CASSLGSSDYNEQFF.

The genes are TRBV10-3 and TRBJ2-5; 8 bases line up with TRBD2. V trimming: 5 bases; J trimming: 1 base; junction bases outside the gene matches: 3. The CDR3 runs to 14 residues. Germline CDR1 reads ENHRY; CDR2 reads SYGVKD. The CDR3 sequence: CAISTSGGQETQYF. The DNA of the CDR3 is TGTGCCATCAGTACCAGCGGGGGCCAAGAGACCCAGTACTTC.

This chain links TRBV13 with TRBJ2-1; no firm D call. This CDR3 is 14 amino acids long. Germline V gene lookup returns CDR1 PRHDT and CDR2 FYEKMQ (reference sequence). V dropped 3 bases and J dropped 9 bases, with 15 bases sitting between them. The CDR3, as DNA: TGTGCCAGCAGCTTCCGGACCCTGATCAGTGAGCAGTTCTTC. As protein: CASSFRTLISEQFF.

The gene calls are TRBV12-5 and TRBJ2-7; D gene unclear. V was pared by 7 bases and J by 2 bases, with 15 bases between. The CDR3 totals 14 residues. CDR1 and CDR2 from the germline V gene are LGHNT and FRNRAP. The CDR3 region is CASAPGEATYEQYF. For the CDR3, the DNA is TGTGCTAGTGCTCCCGGCGAAGCGACCTACGAGCAGTACTTC.

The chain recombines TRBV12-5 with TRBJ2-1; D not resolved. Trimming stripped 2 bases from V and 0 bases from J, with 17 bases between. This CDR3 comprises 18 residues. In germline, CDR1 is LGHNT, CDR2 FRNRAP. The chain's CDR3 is CASGLRLVPPLSYNEQFF. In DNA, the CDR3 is TGTGCTAGTGGTTTGCGTCTAGTGCCGCCGCTCTCCTACAATGAGCAGTTCTTC.

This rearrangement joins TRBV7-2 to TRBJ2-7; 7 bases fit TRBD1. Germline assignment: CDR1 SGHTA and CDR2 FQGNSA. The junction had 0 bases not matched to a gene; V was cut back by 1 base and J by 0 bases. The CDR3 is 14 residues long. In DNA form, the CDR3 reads TGTGCCAGCAGCTTAGGGGACAGCTCCTACGAGCAGTACTTC. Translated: CASSLGDSSYEQYF.

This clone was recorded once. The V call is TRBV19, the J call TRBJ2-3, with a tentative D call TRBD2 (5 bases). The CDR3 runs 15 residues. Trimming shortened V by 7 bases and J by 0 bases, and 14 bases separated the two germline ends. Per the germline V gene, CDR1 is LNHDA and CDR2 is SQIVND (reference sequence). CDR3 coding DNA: TGTGCCAGTAACAGCCTAGCTTCTAGCACAGATACGCAGTATTTT. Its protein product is CASNSLASSTDTQYF.

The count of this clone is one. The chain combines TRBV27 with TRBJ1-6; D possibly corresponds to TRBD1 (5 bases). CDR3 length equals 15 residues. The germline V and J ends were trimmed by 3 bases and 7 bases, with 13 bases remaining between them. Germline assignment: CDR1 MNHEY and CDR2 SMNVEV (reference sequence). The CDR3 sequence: CASSFRDGLNSPLHF. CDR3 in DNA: TGTGCCAGCAGTTTCCGGGACGGATTAAATTCACCCCTCCACTTT.

DNA for the CDR3: TGTGCCAGCAGTCCGTCTAGCGGGGCGGTTTCCTACGAGCAGTACTTC. It translates to CASSPSSGAVSYEQYF. The chain has TRBV27 and TRBJ2-7; 9 nucleotides line up with TRBD2. Per the germline V gene, CDR1 is MNHEY and CDR2 is SMNVEV (reference sequence). J lost 1 base, V lost 5 bases, and 9 bases had no gene match. The CDR3 is 16 residues long.

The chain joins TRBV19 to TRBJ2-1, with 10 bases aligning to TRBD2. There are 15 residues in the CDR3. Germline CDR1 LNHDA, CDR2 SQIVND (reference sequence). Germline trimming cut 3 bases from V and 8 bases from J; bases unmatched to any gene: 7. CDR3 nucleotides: TGTGCCAGTAGTATCCTAAGCGGGGGGGCCGATGAGCAGTTCTTC. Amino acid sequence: CASSILSGGADEQFF.

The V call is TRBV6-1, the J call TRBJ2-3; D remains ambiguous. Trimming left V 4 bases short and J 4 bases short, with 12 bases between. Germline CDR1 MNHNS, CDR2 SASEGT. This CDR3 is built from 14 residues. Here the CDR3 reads CASSGRVSSDTQYF. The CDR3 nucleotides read TGTGCCAGCAGTGGTAGGGTATCTTCAGATACGCAGTATTTT.

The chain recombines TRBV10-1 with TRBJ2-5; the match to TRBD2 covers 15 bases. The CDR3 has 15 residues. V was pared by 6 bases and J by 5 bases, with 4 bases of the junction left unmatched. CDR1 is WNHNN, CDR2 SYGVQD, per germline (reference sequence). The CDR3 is CASSPGLAGGETQYF. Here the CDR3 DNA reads TGCGCCAGCAGCCCGGGACTAGCGGGAGGTGAGACCCAGTACTTC.

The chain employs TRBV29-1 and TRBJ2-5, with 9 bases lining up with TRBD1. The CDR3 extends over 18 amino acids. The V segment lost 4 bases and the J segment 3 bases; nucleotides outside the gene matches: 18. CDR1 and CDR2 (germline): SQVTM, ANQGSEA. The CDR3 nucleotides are TGCAGCGTTGTAGGTTCTGGGACAGGGTCTAAGTGGAAAGAGACCCAGTACTTC. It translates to CSVVGSGTGSKWKETQYF.

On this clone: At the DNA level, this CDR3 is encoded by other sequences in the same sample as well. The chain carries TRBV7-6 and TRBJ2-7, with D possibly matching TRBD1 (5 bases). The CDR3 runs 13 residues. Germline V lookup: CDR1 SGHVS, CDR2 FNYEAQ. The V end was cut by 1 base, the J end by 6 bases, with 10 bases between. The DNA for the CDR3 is TGTGCCAGCAGCTTAGGGGGCCTCAGCGAGCAGTACTTC. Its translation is CASSLGGLSEQYF. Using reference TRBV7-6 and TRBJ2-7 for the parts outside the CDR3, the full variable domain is GAGVSQSPRYKVTKRGQDVALRCDPISGHVSLYWYRQALGQGPEFLTYFNYEAQQDKSGLPNDRFSAERPEGSISTLTIQRTEQRDSAMYRCASSLGGLSEQYFGPGTRLTVT.

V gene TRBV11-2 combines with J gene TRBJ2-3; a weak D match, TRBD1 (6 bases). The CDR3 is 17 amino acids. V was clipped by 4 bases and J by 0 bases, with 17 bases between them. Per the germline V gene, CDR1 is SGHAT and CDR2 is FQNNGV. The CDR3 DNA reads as TGTGCCAGCAGCTATTACGGGACATCACCTAGCACAGATACGCAGTATTTT. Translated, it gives CASSYYGTSPSTDTQYF.

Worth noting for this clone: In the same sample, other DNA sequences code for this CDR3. The CDR3 region has the DNA TGTGCCAGCAGCATTAGCGGGGGTTCCTACGAGCAGTACTTC. This codes for CASSISGGSYEQYF. This rearrangement joins TRBV9 to TRBJ2-7, with 9 nucleotides matching TRBD2. The CDR3 is 14 amino acids. Germline V gene data show CDR1 as SGDLS and CDR2 as YYNGEE. The junction had 3 bases not matched to a gene; V was cut back by 4 bases and J by 1 base.

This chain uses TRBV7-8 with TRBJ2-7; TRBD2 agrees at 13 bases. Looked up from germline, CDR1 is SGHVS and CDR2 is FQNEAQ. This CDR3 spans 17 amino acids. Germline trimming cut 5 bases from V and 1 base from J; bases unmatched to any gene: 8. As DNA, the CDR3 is TGTGCCAGCAGCCCGGGACTAGCGGGGTCCGATTCCTACGAGCAGTACTTC. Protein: CASSPGLAGSDSYEQYF. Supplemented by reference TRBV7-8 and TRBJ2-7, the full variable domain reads GAGVSQSPRYKVAKRGQDVALRCDPISGHVSLFWYQQALGQGPEFLTYFQNEAQLDKSGLPSDRFFAERPEGSVSTLKIQRTQQEDSAVYLCASSPGLAGSDSYEQYFGPGTRLTVT.

The CDR3 DNA reads as TGCGCCAGCAGCCTACCCCATGACCTTGAAAAACTGTTTTTT. It codes for CASSLPHDLEKLFF. V gene TRBV4-1 combines with J gene TRBJ1-4; D is undetermined. V shed 4 bases and J shed 7 bases, with 13 bases lying between them. The CDR3 has 14 amino acids. The germline CDR1 and CDR2 sequences are MGHRA and YSYEKL.

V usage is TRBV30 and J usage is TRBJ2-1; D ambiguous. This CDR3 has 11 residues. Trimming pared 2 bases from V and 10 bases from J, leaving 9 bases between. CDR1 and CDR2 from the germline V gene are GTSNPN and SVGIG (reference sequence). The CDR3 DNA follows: TGTGCCTGGAGTTCTTCGCTAGAGCAGTTCTTC. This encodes CAWSSSLEQFF.